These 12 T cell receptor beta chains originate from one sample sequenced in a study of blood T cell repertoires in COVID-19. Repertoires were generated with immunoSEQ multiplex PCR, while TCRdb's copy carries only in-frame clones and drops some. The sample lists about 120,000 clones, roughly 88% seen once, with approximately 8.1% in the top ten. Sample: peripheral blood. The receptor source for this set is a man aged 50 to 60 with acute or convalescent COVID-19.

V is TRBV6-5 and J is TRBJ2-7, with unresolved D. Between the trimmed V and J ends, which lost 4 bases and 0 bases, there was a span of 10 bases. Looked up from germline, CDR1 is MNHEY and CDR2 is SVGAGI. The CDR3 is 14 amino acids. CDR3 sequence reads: CASSSKMSSYEQYF. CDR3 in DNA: TGTGCCAGCAGTTCCAAGATGAGCTCCTACGAGCAGTACTTC.

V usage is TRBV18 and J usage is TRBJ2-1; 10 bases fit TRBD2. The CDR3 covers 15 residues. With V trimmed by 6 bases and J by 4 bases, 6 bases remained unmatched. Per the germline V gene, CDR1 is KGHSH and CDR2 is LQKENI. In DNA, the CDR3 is TGTGCCAGCTCCTTGACTAGCGGGTATTACAATGAGCAGTTCTTC. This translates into CASSLTSGYYNEQFF.

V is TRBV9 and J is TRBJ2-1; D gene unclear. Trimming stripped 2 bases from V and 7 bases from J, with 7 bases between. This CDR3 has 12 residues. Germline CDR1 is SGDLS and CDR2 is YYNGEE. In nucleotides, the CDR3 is TGTGCCAGCAGCGTTACAGTGAATGAGCAGTTCTTC. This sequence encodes CASSVTVNEQFF.

The CDR3, as DNA: TGTGCCAGCAGCGAGCAACAGGGGGCTGAAGCTTTCTTT. Its protein product is CASSEQQGAEAFF. The chain carries TRBV7-9 and TRBJ1-1; 8 bases line up with TRBD1. The germline V gene has CDR1 SEHNR and CDR2 FQNEAQ (reference sequence). This CDR3 spans 13 amino acids. The junction had 5 bases not matched to a gene; V was cut back by 5 bases and J by 6 bases.

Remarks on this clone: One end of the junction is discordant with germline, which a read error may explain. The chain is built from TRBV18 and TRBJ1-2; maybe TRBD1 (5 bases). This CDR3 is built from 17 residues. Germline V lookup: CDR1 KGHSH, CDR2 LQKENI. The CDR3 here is CASSQQKFTDSNDGYTF. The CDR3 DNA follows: TGTGCCAGCTCCCAGCAAAAGTTTACCGACAGTAACGATGGCTACACCTTC.

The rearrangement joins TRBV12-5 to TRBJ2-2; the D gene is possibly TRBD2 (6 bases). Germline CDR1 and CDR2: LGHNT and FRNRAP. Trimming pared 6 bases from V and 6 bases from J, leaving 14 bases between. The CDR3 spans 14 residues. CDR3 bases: TGTGCTAGTGGGTCTAGCGAGCTGGCCGGGGAGCTGTTTTTT. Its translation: CASGSSELAGELFF. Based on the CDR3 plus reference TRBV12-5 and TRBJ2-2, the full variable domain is DARVTQTPRHKVTEMGQEVTMRCQPILGHNTVFWYRQTMMQGLELLAYFRNRAPLDDSGMPKDRFSAEMPDATLATLKIQPSEPRDSAVYFCASGSSELAGELFFGEGSRLTVL.

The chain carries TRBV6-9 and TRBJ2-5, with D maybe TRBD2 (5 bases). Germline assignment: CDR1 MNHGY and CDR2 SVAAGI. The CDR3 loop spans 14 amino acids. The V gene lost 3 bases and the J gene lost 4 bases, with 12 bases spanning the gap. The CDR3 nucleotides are TGTGCCAGCAGTTACCTAACTAGTCCAGAGACCCAGTACTTC. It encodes CASSYLTSPETQYF.

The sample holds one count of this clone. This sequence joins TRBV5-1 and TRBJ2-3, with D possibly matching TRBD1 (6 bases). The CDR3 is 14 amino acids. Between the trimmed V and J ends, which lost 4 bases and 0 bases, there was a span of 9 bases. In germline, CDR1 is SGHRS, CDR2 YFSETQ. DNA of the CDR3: TGCGCCAGCAGCCCAGGGGTTAGCACAGATACGCAGTATTTT. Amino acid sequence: CASSPGVSTDTQYF. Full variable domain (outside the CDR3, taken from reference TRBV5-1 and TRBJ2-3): KAGVTQTPRYLIKTRGQQVTLSCSPISGHRSVSWYQQTPGQGLQFLFEYFSETQRNKGNFPGRFSGRQFSNSRSEMNVSTLELGDSALYLCASSPGVSTDTQYFGPGTRLTVL.

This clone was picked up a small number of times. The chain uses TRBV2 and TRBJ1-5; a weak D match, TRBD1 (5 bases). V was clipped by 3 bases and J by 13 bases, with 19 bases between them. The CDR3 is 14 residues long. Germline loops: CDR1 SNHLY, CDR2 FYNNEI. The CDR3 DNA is TGTGCCAGCAGTGATTCTACAGGAAGGGCGCCTCAGCATTTT. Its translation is CASSDSTGRAPQHF.

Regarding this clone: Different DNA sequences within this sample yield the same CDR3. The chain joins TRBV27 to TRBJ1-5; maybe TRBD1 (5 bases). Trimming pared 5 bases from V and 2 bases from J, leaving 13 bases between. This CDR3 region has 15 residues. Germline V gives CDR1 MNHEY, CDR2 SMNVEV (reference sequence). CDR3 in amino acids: CASSPLGGGNQPQHF. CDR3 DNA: TGTGCCAGCAGTCCCCTCGGGGGGGGCAATCAGCCCCAGCATTTT.

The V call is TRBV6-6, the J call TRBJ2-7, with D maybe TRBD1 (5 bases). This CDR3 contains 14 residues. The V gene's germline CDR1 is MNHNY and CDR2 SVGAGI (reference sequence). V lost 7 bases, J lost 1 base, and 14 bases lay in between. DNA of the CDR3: TGTGCCAGCAAAGCCTTGACAGAGTCCTACGAGCAGTACTTC. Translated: CASKALTESYEQYF.

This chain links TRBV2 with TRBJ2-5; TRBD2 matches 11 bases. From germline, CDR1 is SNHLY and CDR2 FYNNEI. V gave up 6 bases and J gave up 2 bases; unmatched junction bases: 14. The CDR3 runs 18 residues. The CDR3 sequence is CASRDVGWGLAAQETQYF. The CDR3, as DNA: TGTGCCAGCAGGGACGTGGGTTGGGGACTAGCGGCTCAAGAGACCCAGTACTTC.